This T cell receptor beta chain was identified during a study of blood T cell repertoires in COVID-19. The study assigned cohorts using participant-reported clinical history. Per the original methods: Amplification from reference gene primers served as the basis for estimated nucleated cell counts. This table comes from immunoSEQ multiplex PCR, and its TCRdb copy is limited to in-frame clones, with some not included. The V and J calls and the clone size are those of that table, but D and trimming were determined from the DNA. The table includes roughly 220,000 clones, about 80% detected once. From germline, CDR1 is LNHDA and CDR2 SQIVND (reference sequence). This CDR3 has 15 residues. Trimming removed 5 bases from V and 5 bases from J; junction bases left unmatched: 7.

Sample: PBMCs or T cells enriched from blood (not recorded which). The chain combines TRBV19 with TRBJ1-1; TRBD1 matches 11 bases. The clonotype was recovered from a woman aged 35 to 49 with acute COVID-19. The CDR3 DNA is TGTGCCAGTAGTGGACAGGGGGCAATTGGAACTGAAGCTTTCTTT. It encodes CASSGQGAIGTEAFF.